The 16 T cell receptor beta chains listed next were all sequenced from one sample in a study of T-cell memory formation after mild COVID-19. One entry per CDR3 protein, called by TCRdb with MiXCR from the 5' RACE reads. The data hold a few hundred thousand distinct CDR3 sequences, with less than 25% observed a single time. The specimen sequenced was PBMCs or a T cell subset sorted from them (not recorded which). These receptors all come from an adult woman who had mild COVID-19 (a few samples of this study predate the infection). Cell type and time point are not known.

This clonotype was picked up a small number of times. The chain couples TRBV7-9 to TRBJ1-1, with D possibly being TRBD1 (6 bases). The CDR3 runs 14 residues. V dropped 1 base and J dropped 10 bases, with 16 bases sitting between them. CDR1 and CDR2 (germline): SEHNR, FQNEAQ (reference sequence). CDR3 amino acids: CASSLVSPEGGAFF. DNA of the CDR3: TGTGCCAGCAGCTTAGTTTCCCCGGAGGGGGGAGCTTTCTTT.

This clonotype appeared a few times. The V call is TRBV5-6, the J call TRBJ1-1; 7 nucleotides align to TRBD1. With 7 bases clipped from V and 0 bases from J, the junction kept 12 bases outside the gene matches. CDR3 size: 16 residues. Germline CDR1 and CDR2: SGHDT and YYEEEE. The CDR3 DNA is TGTGCCAGCGGTAGATTCCGGGACAGCCTGAACACTGAAGCTTTCTTT. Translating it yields CASGRFRDSLNTEAFF.

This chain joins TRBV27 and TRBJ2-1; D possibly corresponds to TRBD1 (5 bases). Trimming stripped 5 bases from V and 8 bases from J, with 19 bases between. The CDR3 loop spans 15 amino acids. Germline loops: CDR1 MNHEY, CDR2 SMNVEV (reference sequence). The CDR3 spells CASSPGAGWEDEQFF. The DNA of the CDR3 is TGTGCCAGCAGTCCTGGGGCCGGGTGGGAAGATGAGCAGTTCTTC.

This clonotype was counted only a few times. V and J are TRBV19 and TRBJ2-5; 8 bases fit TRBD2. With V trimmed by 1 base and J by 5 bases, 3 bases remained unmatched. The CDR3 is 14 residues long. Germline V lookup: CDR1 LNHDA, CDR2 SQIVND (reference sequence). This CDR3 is CASSIGAGVETQYF. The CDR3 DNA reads TGTGCCAGTAGTATAGGAGCGGGAGTGGAGACCCAGTACTTC.

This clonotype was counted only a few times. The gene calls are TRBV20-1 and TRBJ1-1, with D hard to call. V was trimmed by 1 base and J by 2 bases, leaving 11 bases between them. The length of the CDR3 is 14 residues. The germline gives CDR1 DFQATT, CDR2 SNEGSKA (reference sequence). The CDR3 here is CSARVGRLNTEAFF. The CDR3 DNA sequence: TGCAGTGCTAGAGTCGGCAGACTTAACACTGAAGCTTTCTTT.

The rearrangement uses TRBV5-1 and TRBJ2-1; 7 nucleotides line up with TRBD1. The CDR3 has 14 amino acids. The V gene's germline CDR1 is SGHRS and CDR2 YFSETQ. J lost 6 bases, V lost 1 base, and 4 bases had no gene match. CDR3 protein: CASSLSRTGNEQFF. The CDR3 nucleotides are TGCGCCAGCAGCTTGTCGAGGACAGGCAATGAGCAGTTCTTC.

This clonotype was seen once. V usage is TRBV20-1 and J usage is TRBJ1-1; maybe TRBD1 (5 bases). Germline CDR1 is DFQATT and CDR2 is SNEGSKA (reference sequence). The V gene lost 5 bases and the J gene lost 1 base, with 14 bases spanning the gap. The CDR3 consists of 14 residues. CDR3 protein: CSAGRQPRNTEAFF. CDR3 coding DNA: TGCAGTGCTGGTAGACAGCCAAGGAACACTGAAGCTTTCTTT.

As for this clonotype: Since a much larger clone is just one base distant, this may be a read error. The CDR3 sequence: CASSPGTSGFLLTTDTQYF. CDR3 bases: TGCGCCAGCAGCCCCGGGACTAGCGGGTTTCTCTTGACCACAGATACGCAGTATTTT. The chain couples TRBV4-3 to TRBJ2-3, with 12 bases aligning to TRBD2. The germline V gene encodes CDR1 LGHNA and CDR2 YSLEER. Trimming removed 4 bases from V and 2 bases from J; junction bases left unmatched: 13. The CDR3 has 19 amino acids.

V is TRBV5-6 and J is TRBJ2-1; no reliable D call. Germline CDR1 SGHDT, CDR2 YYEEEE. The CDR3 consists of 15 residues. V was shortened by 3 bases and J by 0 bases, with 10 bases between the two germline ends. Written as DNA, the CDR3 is TGTGCCAGCAGCTACCCCAGGAGCTCCTACAATGAGCAGTTCTTC. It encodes CASSYPRSSYNEQFF.

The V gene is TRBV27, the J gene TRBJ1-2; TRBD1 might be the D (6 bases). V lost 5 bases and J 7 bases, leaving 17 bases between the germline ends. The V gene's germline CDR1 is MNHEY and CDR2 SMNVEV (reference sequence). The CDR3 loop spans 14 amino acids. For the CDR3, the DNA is TGTGCCAGCAGTAAAACCGGGACATCGAGTGGCTACACCTTC. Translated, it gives CASSKTGTSSGYTF.

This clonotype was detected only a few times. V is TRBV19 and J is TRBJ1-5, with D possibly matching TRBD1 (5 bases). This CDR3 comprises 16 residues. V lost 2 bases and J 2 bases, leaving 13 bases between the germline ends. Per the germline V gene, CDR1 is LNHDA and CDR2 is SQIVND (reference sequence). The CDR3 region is CASSILGAWGNQPQHF. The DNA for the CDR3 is TGTGCCAGTAGTATACTTGGGGCCTGGGGCAATCAGCCCCAGCATTTT.

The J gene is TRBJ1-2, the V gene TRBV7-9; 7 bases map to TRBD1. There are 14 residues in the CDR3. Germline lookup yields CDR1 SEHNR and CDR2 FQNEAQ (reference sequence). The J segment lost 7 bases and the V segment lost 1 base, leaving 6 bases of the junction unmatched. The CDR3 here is CASSLGQGLAGYTF. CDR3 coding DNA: TGTGCCAGCAGCTTAGGACAGGGCTTGGCTGGCTACACCTTC.

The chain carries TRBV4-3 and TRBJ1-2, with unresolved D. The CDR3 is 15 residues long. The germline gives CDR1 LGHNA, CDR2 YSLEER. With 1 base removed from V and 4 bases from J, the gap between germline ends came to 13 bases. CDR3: CASSQGGSSRYGYTF. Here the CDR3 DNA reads TGCGCCAGCAGCCAAGGTGGGTCTTCCCGCTATGGCTACACCTTC.

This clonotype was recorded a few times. DNA of the CDR3: TGTGCCAGCAGCTTGGGACAGGGGGCAGTAACCGGGGAGCTGTTTTTT. This translates into CASSLGQGAVTGELFF. The gene calls are TRBV7-6 and TRBJ2-2; 12 nucleotides align to TRBD1. The trim removed 3 bases at V and 5 bases at J, leaving 4 bases unmatched. This CDR3 spans 16 amino acids. The V gene's germline CDR1 is SGHVS and CDR2 FNYEAQ.

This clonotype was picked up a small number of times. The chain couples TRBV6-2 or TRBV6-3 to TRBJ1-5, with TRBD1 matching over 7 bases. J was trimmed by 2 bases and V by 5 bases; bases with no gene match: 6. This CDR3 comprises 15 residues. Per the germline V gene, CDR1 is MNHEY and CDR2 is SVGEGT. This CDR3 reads CASSRNTGGNQPQHF. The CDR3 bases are TGTGCCAGCAGTAGAAACACAGGGGGCAATCAGCCCCAGCATTTT.

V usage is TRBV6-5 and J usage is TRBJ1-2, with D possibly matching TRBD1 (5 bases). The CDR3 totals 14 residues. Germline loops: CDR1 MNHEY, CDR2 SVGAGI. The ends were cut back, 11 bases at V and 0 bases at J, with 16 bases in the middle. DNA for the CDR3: TGTGCCGTTGCGAGGGGTGCAGCTAACTATGGCTACACCTTC. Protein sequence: CAVARGAANYGYTF.